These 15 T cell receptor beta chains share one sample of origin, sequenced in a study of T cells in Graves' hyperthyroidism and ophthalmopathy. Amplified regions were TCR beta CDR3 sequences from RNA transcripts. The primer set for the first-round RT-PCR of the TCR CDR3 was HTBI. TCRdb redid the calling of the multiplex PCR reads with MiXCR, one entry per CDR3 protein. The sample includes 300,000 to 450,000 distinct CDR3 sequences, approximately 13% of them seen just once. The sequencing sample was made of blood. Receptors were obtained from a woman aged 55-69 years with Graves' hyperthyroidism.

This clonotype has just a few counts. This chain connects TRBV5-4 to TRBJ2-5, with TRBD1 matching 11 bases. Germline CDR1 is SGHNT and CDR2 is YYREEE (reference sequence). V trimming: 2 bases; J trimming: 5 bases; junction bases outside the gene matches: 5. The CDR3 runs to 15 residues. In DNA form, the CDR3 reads TGTGCCAGCAGCTTCGGACAGGGGGCGTCCGAGACCCAGTACTTC. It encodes CASSFGQGASETQYF.

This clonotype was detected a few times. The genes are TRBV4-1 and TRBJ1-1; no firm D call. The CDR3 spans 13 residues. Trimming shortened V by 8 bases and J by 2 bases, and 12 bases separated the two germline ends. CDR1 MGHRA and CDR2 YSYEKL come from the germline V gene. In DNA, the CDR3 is TGCGCCAGCCGGGTATTTGGTAACACTGAAGCTTTCTTT. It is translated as CASRVFGNTEAFF.

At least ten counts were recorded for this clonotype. The CDR3 DNA reads TGCGCCAGCAACCAAAACACAGGGACCGGGGAGCTGTTTTTT. Protein: CASNQNTGTGELFF. The chain couples TRBV5-1 to TRBJ2-2; the D gene is possibly TRBD1 (6 bases). The CDR3 is 14 amino acids. The germline V gene has CDR1 SGHRS and CDR2 YFSETQ. Trimming shortened V by 6 bases and J by 5 bases, and 14 bases separated the two germline ends.

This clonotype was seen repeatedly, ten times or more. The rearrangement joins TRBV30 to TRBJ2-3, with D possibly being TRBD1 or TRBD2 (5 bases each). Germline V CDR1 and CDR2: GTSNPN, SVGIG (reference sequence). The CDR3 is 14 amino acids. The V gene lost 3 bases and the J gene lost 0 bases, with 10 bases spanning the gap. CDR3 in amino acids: CAWRGTASTDTQYF. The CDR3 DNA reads TGTGCCTGGAGGGGGACCGCAAGCACAGATACGCAGTATTTT.

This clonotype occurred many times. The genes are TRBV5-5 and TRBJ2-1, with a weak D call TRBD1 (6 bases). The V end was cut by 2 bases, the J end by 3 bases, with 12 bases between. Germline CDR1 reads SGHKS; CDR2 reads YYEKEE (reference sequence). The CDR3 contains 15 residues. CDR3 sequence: CASSLQGESYNEQFF. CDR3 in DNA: TGTGCCAGCAGCTTACAGGGCGAGAGCTACAATGAGCAGTTCTTC.

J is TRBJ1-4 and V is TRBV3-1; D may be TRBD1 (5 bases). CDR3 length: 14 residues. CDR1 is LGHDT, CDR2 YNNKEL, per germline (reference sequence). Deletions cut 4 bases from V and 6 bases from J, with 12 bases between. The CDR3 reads CASSPGTNDEKLFF. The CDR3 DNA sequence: TGTGCCAGCAGCCCGGGGACTAATGATGAAAAACTGTTTTTT.

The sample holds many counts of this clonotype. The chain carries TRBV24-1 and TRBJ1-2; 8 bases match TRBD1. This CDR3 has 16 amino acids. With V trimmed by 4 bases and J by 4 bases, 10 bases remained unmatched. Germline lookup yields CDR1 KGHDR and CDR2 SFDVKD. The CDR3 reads CATSESGGARPYGYTF. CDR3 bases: TGTGCCACCAGTGAGTCAGGGGGCGCCCGCCCCTATGGCTACACCTTC.

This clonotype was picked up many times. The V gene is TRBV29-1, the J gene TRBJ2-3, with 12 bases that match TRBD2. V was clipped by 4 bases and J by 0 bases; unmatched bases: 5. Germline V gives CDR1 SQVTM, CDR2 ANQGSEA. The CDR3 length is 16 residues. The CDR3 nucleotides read TGCAGCGTTGCCCCCGGACTAGCGGGAAGCACAGATACGCAGTATTTT. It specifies CSVAPGLAGSTDTQYF.

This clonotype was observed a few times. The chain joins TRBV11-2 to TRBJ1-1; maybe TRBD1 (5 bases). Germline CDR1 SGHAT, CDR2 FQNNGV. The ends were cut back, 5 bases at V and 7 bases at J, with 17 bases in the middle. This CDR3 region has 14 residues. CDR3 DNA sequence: TGTGCCAGCAGCATCGGACAAACCATTGGTGAAGCTTTCTTT. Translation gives CASSIGQTIGEAFF.

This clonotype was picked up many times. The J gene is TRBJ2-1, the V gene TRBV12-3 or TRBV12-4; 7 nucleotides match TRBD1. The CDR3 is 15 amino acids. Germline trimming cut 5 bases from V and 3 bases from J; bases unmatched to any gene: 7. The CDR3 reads CASSPGTVNYNEQFF. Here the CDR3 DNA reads TGTGCCAGCAGTCCTGGGACAGTCAACTACAATGAGCAGTTCTTC.

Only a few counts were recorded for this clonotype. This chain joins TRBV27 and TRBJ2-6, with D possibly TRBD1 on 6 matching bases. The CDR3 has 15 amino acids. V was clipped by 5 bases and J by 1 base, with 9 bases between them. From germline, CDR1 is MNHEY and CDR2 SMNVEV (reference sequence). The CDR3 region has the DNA TGTGCCAGCAGTCATGACAGGTCTGGGGCCAACGTCCTGACTTTC. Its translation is CASSHDRSGANVLTF.

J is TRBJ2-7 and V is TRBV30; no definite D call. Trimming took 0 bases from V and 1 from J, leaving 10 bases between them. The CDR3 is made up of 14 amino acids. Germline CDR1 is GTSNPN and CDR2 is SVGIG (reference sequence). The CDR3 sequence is CAWSVRTGSYEQYF. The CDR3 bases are TGTGCCTGGAGTGTCCGCACGGGTTCCTACGAGCAGTACTTC.

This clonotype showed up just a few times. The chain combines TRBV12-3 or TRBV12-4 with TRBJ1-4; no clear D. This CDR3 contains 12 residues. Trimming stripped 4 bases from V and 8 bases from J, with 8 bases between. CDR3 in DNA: TGTGCCAGCAGTTCCATCGGAGAAAAACTGTTTTTT. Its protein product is CASSSIGEKLFF.

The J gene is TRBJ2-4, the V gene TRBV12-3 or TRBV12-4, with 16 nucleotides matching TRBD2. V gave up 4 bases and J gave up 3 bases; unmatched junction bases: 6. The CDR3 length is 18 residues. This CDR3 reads CASSWGTSGRALKNIQYF. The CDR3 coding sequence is TGTGCCAGCAGTTGGGGGACTAGCGGGAGGGCCCTCAAAAACATTCAGTACTTC.

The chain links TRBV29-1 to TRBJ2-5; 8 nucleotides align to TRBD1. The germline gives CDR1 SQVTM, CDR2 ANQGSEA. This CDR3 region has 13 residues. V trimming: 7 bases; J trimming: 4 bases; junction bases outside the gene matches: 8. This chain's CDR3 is CSALGQGTETQYF. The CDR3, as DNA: TGCAGCGCCCTAGGACAGGGAACAGAGACCCAGTACTTC.